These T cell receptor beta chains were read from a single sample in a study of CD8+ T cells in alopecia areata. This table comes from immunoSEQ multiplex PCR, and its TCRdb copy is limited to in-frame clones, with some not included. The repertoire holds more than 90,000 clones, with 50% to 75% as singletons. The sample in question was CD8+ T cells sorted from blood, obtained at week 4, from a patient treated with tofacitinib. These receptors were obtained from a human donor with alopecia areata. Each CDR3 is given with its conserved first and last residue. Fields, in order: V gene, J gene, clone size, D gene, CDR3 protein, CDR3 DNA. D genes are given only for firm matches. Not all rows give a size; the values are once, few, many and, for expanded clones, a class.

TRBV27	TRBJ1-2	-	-	CASSLVGTPNYGYTF	TGTGCCAGCAGTTTAGTTGGGACACCAAACTATGGCTACACCTTC
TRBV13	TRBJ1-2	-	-	CASRPRGYYGYTF	TGTGCCAGCAGACCCCGGGGATACTATGGCTACACCTTC
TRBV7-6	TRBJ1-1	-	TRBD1	CASSWDRGSEAFF	TGTGCCAGCAGCTGGGACAGGGGCTCTGAAGCTTTCTTT
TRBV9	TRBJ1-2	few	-	CASSVMDNYGYTF	TGTGCCAGCAGCGTAATGGATAACTATGGCTACACCTTC
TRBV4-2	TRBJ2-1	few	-	CASSHGTKYNEQFF	TGTGCCAGCAGTCACGGGACCAAGTACAATGAGCAGTTCTTC
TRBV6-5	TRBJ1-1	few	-	CASYRDLNTEAFF	TGTGCCAGCTACAGGGACCTGAACACTGAAGCTTTCTTT
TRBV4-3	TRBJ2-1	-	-	CASSQWEPPHNEQFF	TGCGCCAGCAGCCAATGGGAGCCCCCTCACAATGAGCAGTTCTTC
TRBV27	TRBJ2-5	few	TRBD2	CASSSWTSGETQYF	TGTGCCAGCAGTTCGTGGACTAGCGGAGAGACCCAGTACTTC
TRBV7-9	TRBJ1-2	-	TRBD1	CASSLAPSDREGYTF	TGTGCCAGCAGCTTAGCCCCCTCGGACAGGGAGGGCTACACCTTC
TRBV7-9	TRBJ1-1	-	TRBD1	CASRSTGGGLDTEAFF	TGTGCCAGCAGGTCGACAGGGGGAGGCTTGGACACTGAAGCTTTCTTT
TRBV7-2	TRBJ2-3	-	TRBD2	CASSLPTSGGTDTQYF	TGTGCCAGCAGCTTACCTACTAGCGGGGGCACAGATACGCAGTATTTT
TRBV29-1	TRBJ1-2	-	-	CSVEQGGYGYTF	TGCAGCGTTGAGCAGGGCGGGTATGGCTACACCTTC
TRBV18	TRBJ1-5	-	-	CASSPNRDSINQPQHF	TGTGCCAGCTCACCAAACCGAGACAGTATTAATCAGCCCCAGCATTTT
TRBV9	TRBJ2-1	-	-	CASSVGSRGPASYNEQFF	TGTGCCAGCAGCGTGGGGTCCCGGGGCCCCGCCTCCTACAATGAGCAGTTCTTC
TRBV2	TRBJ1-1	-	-	CASSEPTAGPEAFF	TGTGCCAGCAGTGAACCGACAGCCGGGCCTGAAGCTTTCTTT
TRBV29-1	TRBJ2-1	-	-	CSVELEKLGGFF	TGCAGCGTTGAACTGGAAAAGCTAGGGGGGTTCTTC
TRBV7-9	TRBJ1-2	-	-	CASSPRTDGYTF	TGTGCCAGCAGCCCTCGTACGGATGGCTACACCTTC
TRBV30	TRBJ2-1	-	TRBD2	CAWSLGGASEQFF	TGTGCCTGGAGTCTCGGGGGGGCCTCTGAGCAGTTCTTC
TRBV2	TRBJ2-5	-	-	CASSDANSREAQYF	TGTGCCAGCAGTGATGCGAACAGCAGAGAGGCCCAGTACTTC
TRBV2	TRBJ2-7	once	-	CASITGSREQYF	TGTGCCAGCATCACCGGATCTCGCGAGCAGTACTTC
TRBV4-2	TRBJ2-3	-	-	CASSQEGRGTDTQYF	TGTGCCAGCAGCCAAGAGGGGCGGGGCACAGATACGCAGTATTTT
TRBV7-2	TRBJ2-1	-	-	CASSLVSAPQFF	TGTGCCAGCAGCTTAGTATCAGCGCCGCAGTTCTTC
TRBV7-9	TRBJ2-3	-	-	CASSQGRGAWATQYF	TGTGCCAGCAGCCAAGGCAGGGGGGCTTGGGCTACGCAGTATTTT
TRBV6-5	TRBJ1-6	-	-	CASSPGGTPLHF	TGTGCCAGCAGCCCTGGGGGCACACCCCTCCACTTT
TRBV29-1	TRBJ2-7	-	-	CSVEASYEQYF	TGCAGCGTTGAAGCATCCTACGAGCAGTACTTC
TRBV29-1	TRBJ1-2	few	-	CSVAGNYGYTF	TGCAGCGTTGCCGGGAACTATGGCTACACCTTC
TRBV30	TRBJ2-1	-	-	CAWSVLRENEQFF	TGTGCCTGGAGTGTACTCAGAGAGAATGAGCAGTTCTTC
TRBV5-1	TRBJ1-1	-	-	CASSPAFLTEEAFF	TGCGCCAGCAGCCCAGCGTTTCTAACAGAAGAAGCTTTCTTT
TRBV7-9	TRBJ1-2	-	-	CASSHSRGGGESGYTF	TGTGCCAGCAGCCACTCCCGGGGAGGAGGGGAAAGCGGCTACACCTTC
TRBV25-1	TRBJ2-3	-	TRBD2	CASGTSGGPPTDTQYF	TGTGCCAGCGGGACTAGCGGGGGGCCTCCCACAGATACGCAGTATTTT
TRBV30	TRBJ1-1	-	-	CAWRDLNTEAFF	TGTGCCTGGAGGGATTTGAACACTGAAGCTTTCTTT
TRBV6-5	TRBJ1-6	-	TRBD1	CASSSVDRGNSPLHF	TGTGCCAGCAGCTCGGTCGACAGGGGTAATTCACCCCTCCACTTT
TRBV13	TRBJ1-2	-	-	CASSPRYWGYGYTF	TGTGCCAGCAGCCCTCGGTACTGGGGCTATGGCTACACCTTC
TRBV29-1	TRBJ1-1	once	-	CSVEFSSNTEAFF	TGCAGCGTTGAGTTTTCATCGAACACTGAAGCTTTCTTT
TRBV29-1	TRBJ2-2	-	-	CSVGSNTGELFF	TGCAGCGTTGGAAGTAACACCGGGGAGCTGTTTTTT
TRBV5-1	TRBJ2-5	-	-	CASSQNEETQYF	TGCGCCAGCAGCCAAAATGAAGAGACCCAGTACTTC
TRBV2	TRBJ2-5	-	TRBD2	CASSDGGAQETQYF	TGTGCCAGCAGTGACGGGGGGGCCCAAGAGACCCAGTACTTC
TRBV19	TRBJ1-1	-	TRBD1	CASRGRDRGPMNTEAFF	TGTGCCAGTAGGGGGCGGGACAGGGGGCCAATGAACACTGAAGCTTTCTTT
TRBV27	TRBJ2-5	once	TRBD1	CASSDRGIETQYF	TGTGCCAGCAGTGACAGGGGTATAGAGACCCAGTACTTC
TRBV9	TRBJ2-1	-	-	CASNGGRSYNEQFF	TGTGCCAGCAACGGGGGGCGGTCCTACAATGAGCAGTTCTTC
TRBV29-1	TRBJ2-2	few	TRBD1	CSVDGQGLTGELFF	TGCAGCGTTGACGGACAGGGCCTTACCGGGGAGCTGTTTTTT
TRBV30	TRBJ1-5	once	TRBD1	CAWSGQGHQPQHF	TGTGCCTGGAGCGGACAGGGCCATCAGCCCCAGCATTTT
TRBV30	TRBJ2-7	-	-	CAWSVLDPPYEQYF	TGTGCCTGGAGTGTCTTGGATCCCCCCTACGAGCAGTACTTC
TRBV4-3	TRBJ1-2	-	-	CASSQDRMGAPGTF	TGCGCCAGCAGCCAAGATCGGATGGGGGCTCCGGGCACCTTC
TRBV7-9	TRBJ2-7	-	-	CASSFDESGGLFYEQYF	TGTGCCAGCAGCTTCGACGAAAGCGGCGGACTATTCTACGAGCAGTACTTC